This T cell receptor (beta chain) was sequenced for a study of cytomegalovirus exposure and HLA in healthy donors. Across the whole study: Earlier findings included some 100 million unique TCR beta sequences obtained from around 180 million T cells. Whole-study findings and limits: Segments of the TCR beta V type were, in most cases, productive about 87% or about 30% of the time in an earlier analysis.

It was with 60 Vbeta and 13 Jbeta primers that the PCR ran. TCRdb's copy holds only in-frame clones and misses some; the assay was immunoSEQ multiplex PCR. The data hold 100,000 to 150,000 clones, with 81% observed a single time. For this clone: Its matching antigen is unknown.

The CDR3 has 15 residues. Germline V lookup: CDR1 SGDLS, CDR2 YYNGEE. V shed 0 bases and J 0 bases; nucleotides not matched to a gene: 2. The receptor was isolated from a man between 18 and 35 years old in good health and CMV-seropositive. The specimen was PBMCs. The chain recombines TRBV9 with TRBJ1-1; 7 bases match TRBD1. As DNA, the CDR3 is TGTGCCAGCAGCGTAGGGGGACAGCTGAACACTGAAGCTTTCTTT. Its translation is CASSVGGQLNTEAFF.